This TCR beta chain was obtained from a study of CXCR3-negative and CXCR3-positive naive CD8 T cells. As concerns this clonotype: Its antigen is still unknown.

Study-wide findings and caveats: TRB CDR3s were more hydrophobic in CXCR3-positive than in CXCR3-negative naive cells.

The authors prepared UMI-labeled TRB cDNA libraries by 5' RACE. From its re-call of the 5' RACE reads, TCRdb lists each CDR3 protein once, without DNA. Recorded for this sample: roughly 110,000 distinct CDR3 sequences. Material for sequencing was naive CXCR3+ CD8+ T cells from blood. Noted subset: CD45RO-CCR7+CD27+CD95- naive CD8+ T cells expressing CXCR3 (TNR3+). This TCR came from a human donor in good health. Some clones in this sample may be carry-over from other donors' samples.

CDR3 protein: CASSLMGGGDIQYF. This rearrangement joins TRBV12-3 or TRBV12-4 to TRBJ2-4; TCRdb's D call, TRBD2, is unchecked because there is no DNA. The CDR3 sequence is 14 residues long.